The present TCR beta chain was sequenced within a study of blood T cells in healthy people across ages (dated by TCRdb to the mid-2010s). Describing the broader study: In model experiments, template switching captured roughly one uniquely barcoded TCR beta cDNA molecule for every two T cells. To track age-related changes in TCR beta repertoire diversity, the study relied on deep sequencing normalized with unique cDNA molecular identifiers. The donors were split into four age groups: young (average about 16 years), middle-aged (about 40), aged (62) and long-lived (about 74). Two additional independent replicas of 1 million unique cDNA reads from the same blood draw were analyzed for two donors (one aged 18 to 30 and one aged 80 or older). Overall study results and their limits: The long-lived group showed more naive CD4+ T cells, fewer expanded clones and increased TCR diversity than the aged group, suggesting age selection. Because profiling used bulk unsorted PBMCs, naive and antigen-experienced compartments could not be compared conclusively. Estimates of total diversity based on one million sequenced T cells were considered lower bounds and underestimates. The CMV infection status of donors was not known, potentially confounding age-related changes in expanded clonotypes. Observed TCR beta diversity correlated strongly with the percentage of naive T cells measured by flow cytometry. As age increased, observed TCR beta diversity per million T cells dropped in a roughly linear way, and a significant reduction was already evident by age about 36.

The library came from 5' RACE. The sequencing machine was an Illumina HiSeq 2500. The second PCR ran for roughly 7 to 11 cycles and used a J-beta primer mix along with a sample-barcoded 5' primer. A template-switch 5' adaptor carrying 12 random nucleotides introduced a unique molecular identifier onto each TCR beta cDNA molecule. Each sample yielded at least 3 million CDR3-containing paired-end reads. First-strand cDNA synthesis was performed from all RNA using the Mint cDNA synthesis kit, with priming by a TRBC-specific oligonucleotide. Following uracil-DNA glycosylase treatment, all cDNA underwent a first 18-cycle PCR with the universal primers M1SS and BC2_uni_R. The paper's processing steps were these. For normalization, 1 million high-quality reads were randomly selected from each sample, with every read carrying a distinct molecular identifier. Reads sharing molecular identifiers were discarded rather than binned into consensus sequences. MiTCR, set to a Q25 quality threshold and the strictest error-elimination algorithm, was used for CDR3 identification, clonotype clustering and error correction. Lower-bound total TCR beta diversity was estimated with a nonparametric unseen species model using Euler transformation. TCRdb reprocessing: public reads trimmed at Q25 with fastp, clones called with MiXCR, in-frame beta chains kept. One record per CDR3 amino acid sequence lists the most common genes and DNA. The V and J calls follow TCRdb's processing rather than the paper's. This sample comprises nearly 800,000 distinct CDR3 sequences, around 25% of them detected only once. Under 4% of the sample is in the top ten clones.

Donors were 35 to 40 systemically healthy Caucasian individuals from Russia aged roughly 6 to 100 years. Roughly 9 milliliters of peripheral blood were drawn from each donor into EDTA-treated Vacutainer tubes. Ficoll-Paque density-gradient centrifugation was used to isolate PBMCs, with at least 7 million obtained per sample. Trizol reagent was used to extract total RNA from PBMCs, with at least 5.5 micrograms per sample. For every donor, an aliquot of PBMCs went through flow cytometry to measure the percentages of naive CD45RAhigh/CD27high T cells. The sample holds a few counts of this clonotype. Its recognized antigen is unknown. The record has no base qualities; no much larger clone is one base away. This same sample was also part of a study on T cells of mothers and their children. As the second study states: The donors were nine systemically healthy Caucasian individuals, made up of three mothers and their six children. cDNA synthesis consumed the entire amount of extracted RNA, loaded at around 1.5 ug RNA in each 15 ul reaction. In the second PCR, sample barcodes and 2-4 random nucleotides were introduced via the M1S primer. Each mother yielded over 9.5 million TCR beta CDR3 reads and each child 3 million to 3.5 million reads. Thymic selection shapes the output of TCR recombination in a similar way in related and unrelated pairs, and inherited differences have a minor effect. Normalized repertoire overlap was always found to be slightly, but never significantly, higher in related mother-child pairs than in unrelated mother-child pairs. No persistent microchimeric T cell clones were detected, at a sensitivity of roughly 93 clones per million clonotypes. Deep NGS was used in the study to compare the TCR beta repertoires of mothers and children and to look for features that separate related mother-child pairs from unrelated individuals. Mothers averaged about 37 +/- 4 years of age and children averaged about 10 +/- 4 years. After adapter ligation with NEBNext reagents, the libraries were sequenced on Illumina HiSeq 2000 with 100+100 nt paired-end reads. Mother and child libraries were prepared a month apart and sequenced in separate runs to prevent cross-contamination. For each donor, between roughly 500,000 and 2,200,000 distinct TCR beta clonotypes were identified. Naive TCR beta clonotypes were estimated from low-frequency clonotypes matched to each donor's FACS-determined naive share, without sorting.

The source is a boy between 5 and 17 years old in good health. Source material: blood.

Here is the DNA: TGTGCCAGCAGCCAAGATCACGCCGCCTCAGGGCCCCAGCATTTT. Its coded protein is CASSQDHAASGPQHF. Rearrangement joined TRBV3-1 to TRBJ1-5; the D gene cannot be resolved reliably. CDR1 and CDR2 are read off the germline V gene (reference sequence) as LGHDT and YNNKEL. Between the V and J ends, shortened by 0 bases and 9 bases respectively, the junction contains 15 bases. The CDR3 contains 15 residues, cysteine and phenylalanine counted. The sequence is cut down to CDR3 DNA, 45 bases in frame from base 1.